The clone carrying this T cell receptor (beta chain) was seen many times. Its antigen is still unknown. This entry is derived from a study of T cells after yellow fever vaccination. The overall study: Some fractions had low cell numbers, and these were prepared with SMART-Seq v4 Ultra Low Input. Whole-study results and caveats: Contamination by abundant bulk-population clonotypes could be present in FACS-sorted repertoires. Booster samples showed a return of most primary-vaccination clones (roughly 96% CD4, around 88% CD8).

TCRdb re-called the 5' RACE reads with MiXCR, one entry per CDR3 protein. This table holds 230,000 or so distinct CDR3 sequences, roughly 4% found once. CDR1 is SGHNT, CDR2 YYREEE, per germline (reference sequence). The length of the CDR3 is 14 residues. The V end lost 4 bases, the J end lost 2 bases, and 13 bases lay between the germline ends. J is TRBJ2-7 and V is TRBV5-4; weak D call: TRBD1 (5 bases). This receptor was obtained from a man younger than 30 who received the YFV17D yellow fever vaccine. The source material was PBMCs, sampled 15 days after the yellow fever booster vaccination. The CDR3 sequence is CASSPDQGAYEQYF. The CDR3 nucleotides are TGTGCCAGCAGCCCCGACCAAGGGGCCTACGAGCAGTACTTC.